The table lists the clone carrying this T cell receptor (beta chain) with many counts. TCRdb used MiXCR to reprocess the RT-PCR reads, holding one entry per CDR3 protein. The sample records around 150,000 distinct CDR3 sequences, roughly two fifths being singletons. This CDR3 has 13 residues. Germline V CDR1 and CDR2: SGHTA, FQGNSA. Trimming took off 8 bases at V and 0 bases at J, with 10 bases between the two ends. The data are from a study of patients and donors after allogeneic stem cell transplantation. This clonotype was obtained from a human donor who was either an allogeneic HSCT recipient or a stem cell or donor lymphocyte infusion donor (not recorded which). It is not recorded whose cells these are; they may come from a transplant donor. The sequenced sample was blood, either unsorted or a sorted T cell fraction (not recorded which). V usage is TRBV7-2 and J usage is TRBJ1-2; no reliable D call. CDR3 protein: CASSIGANYGYTF. CDR3 in DNA: TGTGCCAGCTCGATAGGTGCTAACTATGGCTACACCTTC.